This record looks at one TCR beta chain sequence and its context. At one boundary the junction diverges from the germline segment, which might be a read error. The sample originates from a study of cytomegalovirus exposure and HLA in healthy donors. The PCR employed 60 Vbeta primers together with 13 Jbeta primers. The table came from immunoSEQ multiplex PCR; TCRdb's copy has only in-frame clones and leaves some out. This table lists roughly 100,000 clones. The CDR3 is 14 residues long. Germline CDR1 SEHNR, CDR2 FQNEAQ (reference sequence). The source material was PBMCs. The TCR was taken from a man aged 40-55 years in good health and CMV-seronegative. The rearrangement uses TRBV7-9 and TRBJ1-3; D remains unclear. The CDR3 region is CACSPRAGGNTIYF. The CDR3 DNA reads TGTGCCTGCAGCCCTCGTGCGGGGGGAAACACCATATATTTT. The full variable domain, its missing parts supplied by reference TRBV7-9 and TRBJ1-3, is DTGVSQNPRHKITKRGQNVTFRCDPISEHNRLYWYRQTLGQGPEFLTYFQNEAQLEKSRLLSDRFSAERPKGSFSTLEIQRTEQGDSAMYLCACSPRAGGNTIYFGEGSWLTVV.